This TCR beta chain was identified in a study of T cell responses to AZD1222 COVID-19 vaccine. Study observations and caveats: Repertoire collection took place solely once the T cell response had peaked. Vaccine-related CD4 TCRs covered spike, predominating at 160-218 and 743-854. It was only a handful of AZD1222 recipients who were seropositive at baseline. White British donors predominated, females outnumbered males, and clonal diversity was possibly underestimated.

The table came from immunoSEQ multiplex PCR; TCRdb's copy has only in-frame clones and leaves some out. The table shows about 92,000 clones, with 80% to 90% occurring only once. Remarks on this clone: Antigen unknown.

With 6 bases removed from V and 3 bases from J, the gap between germline ends came to 14 bases. CDR1 and CDR2 (germline): KGHSH, LQKENI. This CDR3 spans 14 amino acids. The sequence came from an adult in good health. The specimen was peripheral blood, collected on day 0 of AZD1222 vaccination. This chain joins TRBV18 and TRBJ2-5; D perhaps matches TRBD1 (6 bases). As DNA, the CDR3 is TGTGCCAGCTCCCGGGACCAGGGGAAAGAGACCCAGTACTTC. This gives the protein CASSRDQGKETQYF.